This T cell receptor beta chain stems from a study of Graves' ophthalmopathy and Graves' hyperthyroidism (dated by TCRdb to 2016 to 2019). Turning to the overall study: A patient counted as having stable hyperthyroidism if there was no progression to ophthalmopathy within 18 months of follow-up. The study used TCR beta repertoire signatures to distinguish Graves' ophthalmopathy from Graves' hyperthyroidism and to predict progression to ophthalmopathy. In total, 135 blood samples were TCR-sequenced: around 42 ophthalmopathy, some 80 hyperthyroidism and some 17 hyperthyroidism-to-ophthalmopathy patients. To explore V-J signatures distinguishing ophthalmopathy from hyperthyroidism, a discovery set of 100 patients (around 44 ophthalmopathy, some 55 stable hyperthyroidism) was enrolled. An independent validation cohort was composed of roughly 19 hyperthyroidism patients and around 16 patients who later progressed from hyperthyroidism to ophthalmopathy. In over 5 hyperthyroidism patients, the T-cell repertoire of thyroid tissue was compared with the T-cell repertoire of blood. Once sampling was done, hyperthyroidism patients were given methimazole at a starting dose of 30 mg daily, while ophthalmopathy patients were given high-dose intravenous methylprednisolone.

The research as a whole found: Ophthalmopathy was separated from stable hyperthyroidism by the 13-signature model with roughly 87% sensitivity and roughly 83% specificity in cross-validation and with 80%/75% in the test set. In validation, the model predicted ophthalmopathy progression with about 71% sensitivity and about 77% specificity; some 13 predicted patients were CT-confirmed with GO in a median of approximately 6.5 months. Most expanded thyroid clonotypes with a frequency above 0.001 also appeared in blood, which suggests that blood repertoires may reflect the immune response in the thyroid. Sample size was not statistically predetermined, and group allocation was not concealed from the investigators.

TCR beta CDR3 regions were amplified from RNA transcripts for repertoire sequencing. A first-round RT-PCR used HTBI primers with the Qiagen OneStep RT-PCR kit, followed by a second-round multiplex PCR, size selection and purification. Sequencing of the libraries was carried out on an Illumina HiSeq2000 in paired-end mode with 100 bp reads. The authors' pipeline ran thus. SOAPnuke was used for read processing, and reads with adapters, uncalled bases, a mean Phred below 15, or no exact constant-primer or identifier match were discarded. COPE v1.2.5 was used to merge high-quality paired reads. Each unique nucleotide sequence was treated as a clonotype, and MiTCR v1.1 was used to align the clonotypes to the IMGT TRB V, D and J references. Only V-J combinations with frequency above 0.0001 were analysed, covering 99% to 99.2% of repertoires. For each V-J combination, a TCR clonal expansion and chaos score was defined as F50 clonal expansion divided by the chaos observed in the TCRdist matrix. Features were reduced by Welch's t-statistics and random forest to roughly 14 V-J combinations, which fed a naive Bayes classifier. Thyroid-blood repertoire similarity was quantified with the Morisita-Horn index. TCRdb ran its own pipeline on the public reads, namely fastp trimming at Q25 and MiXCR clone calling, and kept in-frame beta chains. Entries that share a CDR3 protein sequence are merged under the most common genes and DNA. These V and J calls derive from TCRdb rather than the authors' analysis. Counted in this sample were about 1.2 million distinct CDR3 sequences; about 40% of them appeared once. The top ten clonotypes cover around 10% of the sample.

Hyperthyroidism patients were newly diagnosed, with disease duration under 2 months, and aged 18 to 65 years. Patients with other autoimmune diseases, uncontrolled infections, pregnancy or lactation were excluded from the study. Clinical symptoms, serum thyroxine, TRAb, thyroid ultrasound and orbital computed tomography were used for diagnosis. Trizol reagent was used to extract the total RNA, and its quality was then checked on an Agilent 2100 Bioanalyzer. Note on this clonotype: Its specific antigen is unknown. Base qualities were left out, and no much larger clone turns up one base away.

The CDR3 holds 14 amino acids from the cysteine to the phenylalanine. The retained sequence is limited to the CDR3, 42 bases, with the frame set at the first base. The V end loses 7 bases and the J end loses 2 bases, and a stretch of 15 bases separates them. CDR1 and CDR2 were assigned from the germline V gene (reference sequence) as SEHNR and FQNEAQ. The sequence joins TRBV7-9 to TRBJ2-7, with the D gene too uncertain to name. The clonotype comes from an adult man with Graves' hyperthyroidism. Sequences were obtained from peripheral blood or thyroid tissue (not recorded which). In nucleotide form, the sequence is TGTGCCAGCACCTTCGATACGGCGACCTACGAGCAGTACTTC. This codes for CASTFDTATYEQYF.